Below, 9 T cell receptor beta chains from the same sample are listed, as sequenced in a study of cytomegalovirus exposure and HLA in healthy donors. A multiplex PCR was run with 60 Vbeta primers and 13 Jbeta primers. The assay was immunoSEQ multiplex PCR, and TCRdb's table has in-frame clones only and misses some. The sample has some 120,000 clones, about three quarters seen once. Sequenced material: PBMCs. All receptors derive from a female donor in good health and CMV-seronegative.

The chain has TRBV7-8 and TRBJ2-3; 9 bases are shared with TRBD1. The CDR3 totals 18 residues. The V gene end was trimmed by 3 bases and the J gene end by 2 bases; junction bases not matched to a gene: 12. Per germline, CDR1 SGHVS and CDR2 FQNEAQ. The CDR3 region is CASSFPRGQGTYTDTQYF. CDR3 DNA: TGTGCCAGCAGCTTTCCGCGTGGACAGGGGACTTACACAGATACGCAGTATTTT.

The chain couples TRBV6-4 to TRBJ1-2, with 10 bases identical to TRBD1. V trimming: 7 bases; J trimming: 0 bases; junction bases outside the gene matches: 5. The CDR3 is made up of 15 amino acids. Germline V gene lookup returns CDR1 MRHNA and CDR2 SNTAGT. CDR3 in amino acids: CASKSGTGANYGYTF. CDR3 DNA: TGTGCCAGCAAATCCGGGACAGGGGCTAACTATGGCTACACCTTC.

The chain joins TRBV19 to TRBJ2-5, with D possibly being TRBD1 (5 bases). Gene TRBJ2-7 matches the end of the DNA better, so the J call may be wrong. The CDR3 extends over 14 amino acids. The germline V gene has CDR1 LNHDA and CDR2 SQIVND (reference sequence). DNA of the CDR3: TGTGCCAGTATGGTGGGCCAGGGTACCTACGAGCAGTACTTC. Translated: CASMVGQGTYEQYF.

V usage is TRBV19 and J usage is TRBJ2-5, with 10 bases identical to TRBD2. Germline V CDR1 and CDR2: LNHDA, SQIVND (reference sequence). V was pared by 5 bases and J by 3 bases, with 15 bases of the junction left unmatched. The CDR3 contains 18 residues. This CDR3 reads CASSSAPGLATMKETQYF. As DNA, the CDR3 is TGTGCCAGTAGTTCCGCGCCGGGACTAGCGACTATGAAAGAGACCCAGTACTTC.

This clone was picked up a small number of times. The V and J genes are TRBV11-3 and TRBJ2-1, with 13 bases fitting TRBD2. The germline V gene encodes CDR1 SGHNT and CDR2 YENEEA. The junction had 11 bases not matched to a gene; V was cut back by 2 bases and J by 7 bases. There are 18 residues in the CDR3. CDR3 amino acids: CASSLRAPTSGRANEQFF. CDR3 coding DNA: TGTGCCAGCAGCTTAAGGGCCCCAACTAGCGGGAGGGCGAATGAGCAGTTCTTC.

CDR3 in DNA: TGCAGCGTCGCGGGCCGGGGGAGGAACTATGGCTACACCTTC. Protein: CSVAGRGRNYGYTF. The V gene is TRBV29-1, the J gene TRBJ1-2; maybe TRBD1 (5 bases). The CDR3 loop spans 14 amino acids. V lost 6 bases and J 2 bases, leaving 16 bases between the germline ends. Germline-derived CDR1 and CDR2 are SQVTM and ANQGSEA.

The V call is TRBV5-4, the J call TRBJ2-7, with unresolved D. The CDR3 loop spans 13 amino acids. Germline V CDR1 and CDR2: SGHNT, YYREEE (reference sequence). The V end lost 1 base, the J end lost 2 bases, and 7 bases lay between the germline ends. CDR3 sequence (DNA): TGTGCCAGCAGCTTGTCGGTAACCTACGAGCAGTACTTC. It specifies CASSLSVTYEQYF.

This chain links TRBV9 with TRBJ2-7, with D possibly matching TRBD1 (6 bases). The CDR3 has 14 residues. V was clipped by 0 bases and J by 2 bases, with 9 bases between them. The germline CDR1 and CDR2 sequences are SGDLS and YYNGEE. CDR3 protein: CASSVATGPYEQYF. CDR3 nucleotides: TGTGCCAGCAGCGTAGCCACAGGGCCCTACGAGCAGTACTTC.

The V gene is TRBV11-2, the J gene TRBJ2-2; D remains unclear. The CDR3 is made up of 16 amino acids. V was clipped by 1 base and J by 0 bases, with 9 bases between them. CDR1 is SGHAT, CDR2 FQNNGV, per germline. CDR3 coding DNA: TGTGCCAGCAGCTTAGTGGGCATTGCGAACACCGGGGAGCTGTTTTTT. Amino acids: CASSLVGIANTGELFF.